These T cell receptor beta chains were read from a single sample in a study of T cells after yellow fever vaccination. TCRdb re-called the 5' RACE reads through MiXCR, storing one row per CDR3 protein. The sample shows 450,000 to 550,000 distinct CDR3 sequences, under 25% of them seen only once. The sample here was PBMCs, taken 15 days after the yellow fever booster vaccination. The receptors stem from a young man who received the YFV17D yellow fever vaccine. Both conserved end residues are part of each CDR3. Fields, in order: CDR3 DNA, CDR3 protein, J gene, V gene, clone size, CDR3 length, D gene. The D gene is left open where the match is weak. Size is omitted from some rows. Given values are once, few, many or a class for expanded clones.

TGTGCCAGCTCGGGTTTTACGTACCAAGAGACCCAGTACTTC,CASSGFTYQETQYF,TRBJ2-5,TRBV2,-,14,-
TGCGCCAGCAGCTCCGACAGGGGCAACACCGGGGAGCTGTTTTTT,CASSSDRGNTGELFF,TRBJ2-2,TRBV5-1,many,15,TRBD1
TGTGCCTGGAGCAGGACAGGGGAAGAGACCCAGTACTTC,CAWSRTGEETQYF,TRBJ2-5,TRBV30,-,13,TRBD1
TGTGCCAGCAGTTCCGACCTCGTGGTGGGAAAGGCCCCAATAACCGAGCAGTACTTC,CASSSDLVVGKAPITEQYF,TRBJ2-7,TRBV28,few,19,-
TGCAGTGCTAGGGACAGGGCCACCTACGAGCAGTACTTC,CSARDRATYEQYF,TRBJ2-7,TRBV20-1,-,13,TRBD1
TGCGCCAGCAGCTTGGAGCCAGCGAACACCGGGGAGCTGTTTTTT,CASSLEPANTGELFF,TRBJ2-2,TRBV5-1,-,15,-
TGCAGTGCTTTGGGACAGGGGTACACCGGGGAGCTGTTTTTT,CSALGQGYTGELFF,TRBJ2-2,TRBV20-1,few,14,TRBD1
TGCAGTGCTAGTCTCCCTACTAGCGGGAGGACGCGGCAGCAGTACTTC,CSASLPTSGRTRQQYF,TRBJ2-7,TRBV20-1,few,16,TRBD2
TGTGCCAGCAGCCCAGGACTGAAAGAGACCCAGTACTTC,CASSPGLKETQYF,TRBJ2-5,TRBV11-2,-,13,-
TGCAGTGCTACTGACGTCGGGACCAACTATGGCTACACCTTC,CSATDVGTNYGYTF,TRBJ1-2,TRBV20-1,few,14,-
TGTGCCAGCACCCTGGGTGGGAGCAGCCTTTCGCGGTATTTT,CASTLGGSSLSRYF,TRBJ2-3,TRBV2,few,14,-
TGCAGTGCTAGCGAACTTCTCGGACAGGGCACCGCTGGGACCGGGGAGCTGTTTTTT,CSASELLGQGTAGTGELFF,TRBJ2-2,TRBV20-1,-,19,TRBD1
TGTGCCAGCAGCACCCGGGCAATGGGAAATTACGAGCAGTACTTC,CASSTRAMGNYEQYF,TRBJ2-7,TRBV7-9,few,15,-
TGTGCCAGCAGTTCTCTCCAGGGGATTACCTACGAGCAGTACTTC,CASSSLQGITYEQYF,TRBJ2-7,TRBV6-5,once,15,-
TGCAGTGCCCAAGGATCCGCCTCCTACGAGCAGTACTTC,CSAQGSASYEQYF,TRBJ2-7,TRBV20-1,-,13,-
TGCAGTGCTAGACGGCGGGAGGGCCATCCTAGCACAGATACGCAGTATTTT,CSARRREGHPSTDTQYF,TRBJ2-3,TRBV20-1,few,17,TRBD2
TGTGCCAGCGCGTCCGGGACAGCTCGAAAAGAGACCCAGTACTTC,CASASGTARKETQYF,TRBJ2-5,TRBV9,few,15,TRBD1
TGTGCCAGCAGCTACAAGAGTTACACCGGGGAGCTGTTTTTT,CASSYKSYTGELFF,TRBJ2-2,TRBV3-1,once,14,-
TGTGCCAGCAGTGCCCGACAGGGGGCCGGGATTGAGCAGTTCTTC,CASSARQGAGIEQFF,TRBJ2-1,TRBV25-1,few,15,TRBD1
TGTGCCAGCAGTTACATCGGGTTGTCTAATGAAAAACTGTTTTTT,CASSYIGLSNEKLFF,TRBJ1-4,TRBV6-5,few,15,-
TGTGCCAGCAGCCCGACTGTTGGGGCCAACGTCCTGACTTTC,CASSPTVGANVLTF,TRBJ2-6,TRBV12-3/TRBV12-4,-,14,-
TGTGCCAGCAGCGTAGCTCCCGACAATGAGCAGTTCTTC,CASSVAPDNEQFF,TRBJ2-1,TRBV9,-,13,-
TGCAGTCTTATAGCGGGATTGGGCGAGCAGTACTTC,CSLIAGLGEQYF,TRBJ2-7,TRBV20-1,-,12,TRBD2
TGCGCCAGCAGCTTTAAACAGGGGGCAGGTGAGCAGTTCTTC,CASSFKQGAGEQFF,TRBJ2-1,TRBV5-1,few,14,TRBD1
TGCAGTGCTAGATCGGACCGGGACCTACGCTCCTACAATGAGCAGTTCTTC,CSARSDRDLRSYNEQFF,TRBJ2-1,TRBV20-1,-,17,-
TGTGCCAGCAGCCAACTAGGGAGCGGCACAGATACGCAGTATTTT,CASSQLGSGTDTQYF,TRBJ2-3,TRBV7-2,few,15,-
TGCAGTGCTAAACAGGCCAAAGAGACCCAGTACTTC,CSAKQAKETQYF,TRBJ2-5,TRBV20-1,-,12,-
TGCAGTGCGCACCGGACAGCGAAAAACATTCAGTACTTC,CSAHRTAKNIQYF,TRBJ2-4,TRBV20-1,few,13,-
TGTGCCACCAGCAGAGTGGACAGAACCTACGAGCAGTACTTC,CATSRVDRTYEQYF,TRBJ2-7,TRBV15,-,14,-
TGTGCCAGCAGTTTATATAGCGGGGTCCCCACAGATACGCAGTATTTT,CASSLYSGVPTDTQYF,TRBJ2-3,TRBV27,-,16,TRBD2
TGTGCCAGCAGCTTAGATAATATAGGGACTAGCGGGGATGAGCAGTTCTTC,CASSLDNIGTSGDEQFF,TRBJ2-1,TRBV11-2,-,17,TRBD2
TGTGCCAGCAGTCCGGGACTCTTTATAAATACGCAGTATTTT,CASSPGLFINTQYF,TRBJ2-3,TRBV27,-,14,-
TGTGCCAGCAGCCAAGAGTCGAACGCTAACTATGGCTACACCTTC,CASSQESNANYGYTF,TRBJ1-2,TRBV4-2,-,15,-
TGCAGCGTTGTATTAGCGGGAGGCACTAGCACAGATACGCAGTATTTT,CSVVLAGGTSTDTQYF,TRBJ2-3,TRBV29-1,-,16,TRBD2
TGTGCCAGCTCACCTCCGGGGGCCTACGAGCAGTACTTC,CASSPPGAYEQYF,TRBJ2-7,TRBV18,many,13,-
TGTGCCAGCAGTTACTCGCTTTCCGGGGTACTCAATGAGCAGTTCTTC,CASSYSLSGVLNEQFF,TRBJ2-1,TRBV6-2/TRBV6-3,-,16,-
TGTGCCAGCAGCCGCAGGACTAGCGGGATTTCTGGAGATACGCAGTATTTT,CASSRRTSGISGDTQYF,TRBJ2-3,TRBV3-1,few,17,TRBD2
TGTGCCAGCAGGTCATTTCATAGCGGACACACCTACAATGAGCATTTCTTC,CASRSFHSGHTYNEHFF,TRBJ2-1,TRBV7-2,-,17,-
TGTGCCAGCAGTGATTTCGTAAACATTCAGTACTTC,CASSDFVNIQYF,TRBJ2-4,TRBV6-1,few,12,-
TGCGCCAGCAGCCAAGACTGGGGACCCTACGAGCAGTACTTC,CASSQDWGPYEQYF,TRBJ2-7,TRBV4-3,-,14,-